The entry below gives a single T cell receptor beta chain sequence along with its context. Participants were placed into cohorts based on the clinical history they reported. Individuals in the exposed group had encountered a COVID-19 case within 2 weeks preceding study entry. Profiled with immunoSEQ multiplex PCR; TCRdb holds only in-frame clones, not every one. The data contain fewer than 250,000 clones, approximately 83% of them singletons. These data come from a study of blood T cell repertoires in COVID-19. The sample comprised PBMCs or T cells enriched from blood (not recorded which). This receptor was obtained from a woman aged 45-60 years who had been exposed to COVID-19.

The CDR3, as DNA: TGTGCCAGCACCCACGGGCGGGGGGCAGGGGGCTACACCTTC. Translation: CASTHGRGAGGYTF. The gene calls are TRBV28 and TRBJ1-2, with D possibly matching TRBD1 (6 bases). V was trimmed by 7 bases and J by 8 bases, leaving 20 bases between them. This CDR3 comprises 14 residues. Germline lookup yields CDR1 MDHEN and CDR2 SYDVKM.